Presented here are 25 T cell receptor beta chains from one specimen sequenced in a study of blood T cell repertoires in COVID-19. Sequencing was performed with immunoSEQ multiplex PCR; in TCRdb, only in-frame clones are kept and a portion is missing. The sample has around 180,000 clones, more than 70% seen once. The source material was peripheral blood. Source of these receptors: a middle-aged man with active or convalescent COVID-19.

This chain connects TRBV7-9 to TRBJ2-3; 8 bases fit TRBD1. There are 17 residues in the CDR3. CDR1 is SEHNR, CDR2 FQNEAQ, per germline (reference sequence). V gave up 1 base and J gave up 5 bases; unmatched junction bases: 11. The CDR3 is CASSLVGTGGFGDTQYF. The CDR3 region has the DNA TGTGCCAGCAGCTTAGTCGGTACAGGGGGATTTGGAGATACGCAGTATTTT.

The chain links TRBV6-5 to TRBJ2-3; 8 bases agree with TRBD1. Germline V gene lookup returns CDR1 MNHEY and CDR2 SVGAGI. Trimming took 4 bases from V and 4 from J; bases not matched to a gene: 10. This CDR3 is 16 amino acids long. The CDR3: CASSFMTGAAADTQYF. CDR3 bases: TGTGCCAGCAGTTTCATGACAGGGGCGGCTGCAGATACGCAGTATTTT.

CDR3 region: CASSSSAGGRQPQHF. DNA for the CDR3: TGTGCCAGCAGCTCAAGTGCGGGGGGCCGTCAGCCCCAGCATTTT. This rearrangement joins TRBV11-2 to TRBJ1-5; D may be TRBD1 (6 bases). Per the germline V gene, CDR1 is SGHAT and CDR2 is FQNNGV. The CDR3 has 15 amino acids. V was cut by 4 bases and J by 6 bases, with 16 bases left in between.

The chain carries TRBV29-1 and TRBJ2-3; possible D gene TRBD2, 6 bases. V lost 4 bases and J lost 2, with 16 bases in between. The CDR3 is made up of 15 amino acids. Germline lookup yields CDR1 SQVTM and CDR2 ANQGSEA. CDR3 nucleotides: TGCAGCGTTGGTGGGGCGGGAACTAACACAGATACGCAGTATTTT. This codes for CSVGGAGTNTDTQYF.

V is TRBV4-1 and J is TRBJ1-3, with D hard to call. The V end was cut by 1 base, the J end by 0 bases, with 10 bases between. This CDR3 region has 16 residues. Germline V gene sequence: CDR1 MGHRA, CDR2 YSYEKL. This CDR3 is CASSQGQVRSGNTIYF. The CDR3 region has the DNA TGCGCCAGCAGCCAAGGGCAGGTCCGCTCTGGAAACACCATATATTTT.

The chain is built from TRBV5-5 and TRBJ1-3; 7 bases map to TRBD1. There are 16 residues in the CDR3. Germline CDR1 SGHKS, CDR2 YYEKEE (reference sequence). V dropped 3 bases and J dropped 1; count of bases not matched to a gene: 7. The CDR3 DNA reads TGTGCCAGCAGCTACGAGACAGGGAGGTCTGGAAACACCATATATTTT. As protein: CASSYETGRSGNTIYF.

This chain connects TRBV12-3 or TRBV12-4 to TRBJ1-1; the match to TRBD1 covers 7 bases. The CDR3 covers 13 residues. Unmatched junction bases numbered 1, after V lost 2 bases and J lost 4 bases. The chain's CDR3 is CASSLSGGTEAFF. The CDR3, as DNA: TGTGCCAGCAGTTTATCAGGGGGCACTGAAGCTTTCTTT.

The chain recombines TRBV7-9 with TRBJ1-1, with 7 bases identical to TRBD1. CDR3 length: 15 residues. V gave up 6 bases and J gave up 0 bases; unmatched junction bases: 7. Germline values: CDR1 SEHNR, CDR2 FQNEAQ (reference sequence). This CDR3 is CASSFNRGLNTEAFF. The CDR3 DNA sequence: TGTGCCAGCAGTTTTAACAGGGGACTGAACACTGAAGCTTTCTTT. Full variable domain (outside the CDR3, taken from reference TRBV7-9 and TRBJ1-1): DTGVSQNPRHKITKRGQNVTFRCDPISEHNRLYWYRQTLGQGPEFLTYFQNEAQLEKSRLLSDRFSAERPKGSFSTLEIQRTEQGDSAMYLCASSFNRGLNTEAFFGQGTRLTVV.

The chain joins TRBV9 to TRBJ2-1; 7 nucleotides match TRBD1. The V gene end was trimmed by 3 bases and the J gene end by 9 bases; junction bases not matched to a gene: 12. This CDR3 region has 15 residues. Germline-derived CDR1 and CDR2 are SGDLS and YYNGEE. The CDR3 nucleotides read TGTGCCAGCAGCGCAACTACGGACAGGCTGAGTGAGCAGTTCTTC. Translated: CASSATTDRLSEQFF.

The chain is built from TRBV7-2 and TRBJ2-7; D is perhaps TRBD1 (5 bases). This CDR3 is 17 amino acids long. V was pared by 2 bases and J by 3 bases, with 20 bases between. Germline V gives CDR1 SGHTA, CDR2 FQGNSA. Here the CDR3 DNA reads TGTGCCAGCAGCTTACCCCAGGGCCCTTCTGGGGACTACGAGCAGTACTTC. This translates into CASSLPQGPSGDYEQYF.

Only one count was recorded for this clone. The J gene is TRBJ2-5, the V gene TRBV4-1; 9 bases agree with TRBD1. Trimming at V came to 0 bases and at J to 4 bases, leaving 12 bases not matched to a gene. The CDR3 has 18 residues. CDR1 and CDR2 (germline): MGHRA, YSYEKL. CDR3 DNA sequence: TGCGCCAGCAGCCAAGATCCCCCTTTTGGACAGGGGAGAGAGACCCAGTACTTC. As protein: CASSQDPPFGQGRETQYF.

V usage is TRBV15 and J usage is TRBJ1-5, with a tentative D call TRBD1 (5 bases). The CDR3 has 15 amino acids. V was shortened by 1 base and J by 7 bases, with 14 bases between the two germline ends. CDR1 and CDR2 from the germline V gene are LNHNV and YYDKDF (reference sequence). CDR3 DNA sequence: TGTGCCACCAGCAGAGGAAGGGGCGCGGGGCAGCCCCAGCATTTT. Residues: CATSRGRGAGQPQHF.

The chain employs TRBV6-1 and TRBJ1-5; D is unresolved. The CDR3 sequence is 13 residues long. The germline V gene encodes CDR1 MNHNS and CDR2 SASEGT. The V gene lost 3 bases and the J gene lost 4 bases, with 7 bases spanning the gap. In DNA form, the CDR3 reads TGTGCCAGCAGTGAGGTAACTAATCAGCCCCAGCATTTT. Its protein product is CASSEVTNQPQHF.

The genes are TRBV28 and TRBJ1-6; no clear D. The V gene's germline CDR1 is MDHEN and CDR2 SYDVKM. The CDR3 covers 15 residues. Trimming took 6 bases from V and 5 from J, leaving 14 bases between them. CDR3 sequence reads: CASSHERGDNSPLHF. Here the CDR3 DNA reads TGTGCCAGCAGCCATGAGCGGGGTGATAATTCACCCCTCCACTTT.

The chain carries TRBV7-2 and TRBJ1-2, with D uncertain. Germline V lookup: CDR1 SGHTA, CDR2 FQGNSA. The CDR3 sequence is 13 residues long. Trimming stripped 5 bases from V and 2 bases from J, with 9 bases between. CDR3: CASSPSQNYGYTF. The CDR3 DNA reads TGTGCCAGCAGCCCATCCCAGAACTATGGCTACACCTTC.

This chain links TRBV27 with TRBJ2-1, with a tentative D call TRBD1 (5 bases). The germline CDR1 and CDR2 sequences are MNHEY and SMNVEV (reference sequence). The V end lost 2 bases, the J end lost 4 bases, and 18 bases lay between the germline ends. The CDR3 loop spans 17 amino acids. The CDR3 DNA reads as TGTGCCAGCAGTTTAATTCAGGCTAAAGGGGATTACAATGAGCAGTTCTTC. Translation gives CASSLIQAKGDYNEQFF.

The rearrangement joins TRBV6-4 to TRBJ1-6; no clear D. V lost 0 bases to trimming and J lost 7 bases, with 4 bases between them. The CDR3 is made up of 13 amino acids. Germline CDR1 MRHNA, CDR2 SNTAGT. CDR3 in DNA: TGTGCCAGCAGTGACTCCAGGAATTCACCCCTCCACTTT. As protein: CASSDSRNSPLHF.

The rearrangement joins TRBV2 to TRBJ1-1; tentatively, D is TRBD1 (6 bases). Trimming cost V 6 bases and J 3 bases, with 11 bases left between them. Germline V gives CDR1 SNHLY, CDR2 FYNNEI. The CDR3 consists of 13 residues. DNA of the CDR3: TGTGCCAGCAGGCCCGGACAGCACACTGAAGCTTTCTTT. Translation gives CASRPGQHTEAFF.

J is TRBJ1-2 and V is TRBV19; 8 bases fit TRBD1. V trimming: 5 bases; J trimming: 2 bases; junction bases outside the gene matches: 7. This CDR3 has 15 amino acids. Germline CDR1 LNHDA, CDR2 SQIVND (reference sequence). The chain's CDR3 is CASSVDRGVNYGYTF. Here the CDR3 DNA reads TGTGCCAGTAGTGTCGACAGGGGTGTGAACTATGGCTACACCTTC.

This rearrangement joins TRBV18 to TRBJ2-3; a weak D match, TRBD2 (6 bases). The germline V gene encodes CDR1 KGHSH and CDR2 LQKENI. The CDR3 contains 16 residues. The V and J ends lost 1 base and 2 bases respectively, with 13 bases between them. CDR3 residues: CASSPRFAGNTDTQYF. The CDR3 region has the DNA TGTGCCAGCTCACCACGGTTTGCGGGGAACACAGATACGCAGTATTTT. The whole variable domain, filled in from reference TRBV18 and TRBJ2-3, reads NAGVMQNPRHLVRRRGQEARLRCSPMKGHSHVYWYRQLPEEGLKFMVYLQKENIIDESGMPKERFSAEFPKEGPSILRIQQVVRGDSAAYFCASSPRFAGNTDTQYFGPGTRLTVL.

The V and J genes are TRBV4-2 and TRBJ2-5, with 9 bases that match TRBD2. This CDR3 comprises 17 residues. Unmatched junction bases numbered 10, after V lost 1 base and J lost 4 bases. Germline-derived CDR1 and CDR2 are LGHNA and YNFKEQ. The CDR3 nucleotides read TGTGCCAGCAGCCAAGTTTCTGGGGCTAGCGGGGCAGAGACCCAGTACTTC. Encoded protein: CASSQVSGASGAETQYF.

This clone was seen once. The chain uses TRBV9 and TRBJ2-1, with a weak D call TRBD2 (5 bases). Looked up from germline, CDR1 is SGDLS and CDR2 is YYNGEE. V was pared by 3 bases and J by 7 bases, with 11 bases between. CDR3 length: 13 amino acids. CDR3 sequence reads: CASSGLAGNEQFF. DNA for the CDR3: TGTGCCAGCAGCGGCCTGGCGGGTAATGAGCAGTTCTTC.

The rearrangement links TRBV5-1 to TRBJ1-2; D gene unclear. The germline CDR1 and CDR2 sequences are SGHRS and YFSETQ. The CDR3 consists of 13 residues. The ends were cut back, 1 base at V and 5 bases at J, with 9 bases in the middle. The CDR3 spells CASSLSQEYGYTF. In DNA form, the CDR3 reads TGCGCCAGCAGCTTGTCGCAGGAATATGGCTACACCTTC.

This clone was detected only a few times. The rearrangement uses TRBV5-1 and TRBJ2-7; 8 bases line up with TRBD1. This CDR3 contains 13 residues. Germline CDR1 and CDR2: SGHRS and YFSETQ. V was clipped by 6 bases and J by 6 bases; unmatched bases: 8. The CDR3 DNA follows: TGCGCCAGCACGGACAGGGCCATCGGCGAGCAGTACTTC. Its translation is CASTDRAIGEQYF.

The chain couples TRBV18 to TRBJ1-1; D may be TRBD1 (6 bases). CDR1 is KGHSH, CDR2 LQKENI, per germline. V was trimmed by 0 bases and J by 4 bases, leaving 9 bases between them. This CDR3 comprises 14 residues. The CDR3 sequence: CASSPPAGVTEAFF. CDR3 bases: TGTGCCAGCTCACCACCGGCAGGGGTCACTGAAGCTTTCTTT. The variable domain in full, completed from reference TRBV18 and TRBJ1-1, reads NAGVMQNPRHLVRRRGQEARLRCSPMKGHSHVYWYRQLPEEGLKFMVYLQKENIIDESGMPKERFSAEFPKEGPSILRIQQVVRGDSAAYFCASSPPAGVTEAFFGQGTRLTVV.